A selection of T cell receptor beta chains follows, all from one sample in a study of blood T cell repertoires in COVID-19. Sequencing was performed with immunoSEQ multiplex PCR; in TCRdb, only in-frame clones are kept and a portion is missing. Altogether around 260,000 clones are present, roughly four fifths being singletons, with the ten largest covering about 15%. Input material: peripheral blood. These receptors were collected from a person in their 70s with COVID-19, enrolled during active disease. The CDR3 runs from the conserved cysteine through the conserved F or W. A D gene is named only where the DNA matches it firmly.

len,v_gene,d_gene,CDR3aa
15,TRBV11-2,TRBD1,CASSLGDSGNTEAFF
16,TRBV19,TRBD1,CASSIRTGNSNQPQHF
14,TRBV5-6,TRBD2,CASKERGGTDTQYF
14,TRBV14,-,CASSHAVYPYEQYF
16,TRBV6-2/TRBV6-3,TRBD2,CASSPGTSGFTDTQYF
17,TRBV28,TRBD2,CASSLYRVREGADTQYF
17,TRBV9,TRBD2,CASSVLAGTPSTDTQYF
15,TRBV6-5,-,CASRPTINPNYGYTF
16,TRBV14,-,CASSQEGQGSNYGYTF
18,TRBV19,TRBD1,CASSPRPGQGAALYGYTF
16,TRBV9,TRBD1,CASSVRAGGVTGELFF
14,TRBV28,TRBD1,CASRKGQLNTEAFF
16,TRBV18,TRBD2,CASSPRTSGLDNEQFF
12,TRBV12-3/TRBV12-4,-,CASSPRGETQYF
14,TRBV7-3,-,CASSVQGVSYEQYF
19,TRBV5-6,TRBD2,CASSVGLAGNKDAYNEQFF
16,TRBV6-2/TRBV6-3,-,CASSPATGLANSPLHF
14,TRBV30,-,CAWSAGTGVGPQHF
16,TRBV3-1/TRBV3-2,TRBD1,CASSHPGQGTNYGYTF
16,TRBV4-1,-,CASSRLTPREDTEAFF
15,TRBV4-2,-,CASSQTGSSGNTIYF